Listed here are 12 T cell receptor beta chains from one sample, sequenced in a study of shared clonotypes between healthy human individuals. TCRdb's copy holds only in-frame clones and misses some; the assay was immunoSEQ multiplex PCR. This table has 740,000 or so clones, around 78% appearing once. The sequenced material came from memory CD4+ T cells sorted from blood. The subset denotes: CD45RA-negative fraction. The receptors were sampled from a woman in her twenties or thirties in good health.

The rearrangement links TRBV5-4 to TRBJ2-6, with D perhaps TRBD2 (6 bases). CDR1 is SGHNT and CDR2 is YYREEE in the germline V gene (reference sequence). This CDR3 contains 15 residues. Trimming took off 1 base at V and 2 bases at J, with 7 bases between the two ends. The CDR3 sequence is CASSLWEAGANVLTF. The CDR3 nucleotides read TGTGCCAGCAGCTTGTGGGAGGCTGGGGCCAACGTCCTGACTTTC.

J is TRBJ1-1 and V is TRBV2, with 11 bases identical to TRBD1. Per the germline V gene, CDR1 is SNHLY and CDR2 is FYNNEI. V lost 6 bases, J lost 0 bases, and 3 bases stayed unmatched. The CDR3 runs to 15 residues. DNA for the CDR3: TGTGCCAGCAGACGGACAGGGGGCTTGAACACTGAAGCTTTCTTT. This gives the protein CASRRTGGLNTEAFF.

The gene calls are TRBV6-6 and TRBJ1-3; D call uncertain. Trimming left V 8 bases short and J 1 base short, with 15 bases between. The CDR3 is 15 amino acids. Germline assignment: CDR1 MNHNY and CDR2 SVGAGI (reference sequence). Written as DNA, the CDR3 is TGTGCCAGCGTCGGGCTCCAGGAATCTGGAAACACCATATATTTT. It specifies CASVGLQESGNTIYF.

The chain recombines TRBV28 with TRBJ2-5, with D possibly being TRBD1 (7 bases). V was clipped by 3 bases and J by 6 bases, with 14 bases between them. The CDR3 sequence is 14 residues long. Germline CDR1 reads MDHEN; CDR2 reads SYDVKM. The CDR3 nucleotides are TGTGCCAGCAGTTTGGGGCAGGGGGGACAGACCCAGTACTTC. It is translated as CASSLGQGGQTQYF.

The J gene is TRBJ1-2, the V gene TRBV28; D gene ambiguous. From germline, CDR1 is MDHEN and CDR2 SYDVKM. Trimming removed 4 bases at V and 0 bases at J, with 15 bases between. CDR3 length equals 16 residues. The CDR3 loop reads CASSWNQITPNYGYTF. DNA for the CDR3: TGTGCCAGCAGTTGGAACCAAATCACCCCTAACTATGGCTACACCTTC.

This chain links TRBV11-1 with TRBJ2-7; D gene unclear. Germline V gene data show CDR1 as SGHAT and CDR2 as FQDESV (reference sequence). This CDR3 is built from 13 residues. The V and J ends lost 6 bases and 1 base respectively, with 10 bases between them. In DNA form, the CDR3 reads TGTGCCAGCAGTGCAGTGTTATCCTACGAGCAGTACTTC. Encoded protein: CASSAVLSYEQYF.

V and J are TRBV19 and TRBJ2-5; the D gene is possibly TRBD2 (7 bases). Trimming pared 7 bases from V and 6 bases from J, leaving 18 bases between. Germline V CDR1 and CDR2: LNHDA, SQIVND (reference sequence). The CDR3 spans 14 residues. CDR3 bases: TGTGCCAGTAACCCATCCTGGGGGGGGCAGACCCAGTACTTC. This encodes CASNPSWGGQTQYF.

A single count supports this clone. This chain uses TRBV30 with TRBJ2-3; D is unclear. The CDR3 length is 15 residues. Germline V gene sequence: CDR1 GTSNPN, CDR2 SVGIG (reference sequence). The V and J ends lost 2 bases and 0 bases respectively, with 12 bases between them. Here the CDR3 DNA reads TGTGCCTGGAGTTCCAAGACTCTAAGCACAGATACGCAGTATTTT. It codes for CAWSSKTLSTDTQYF.

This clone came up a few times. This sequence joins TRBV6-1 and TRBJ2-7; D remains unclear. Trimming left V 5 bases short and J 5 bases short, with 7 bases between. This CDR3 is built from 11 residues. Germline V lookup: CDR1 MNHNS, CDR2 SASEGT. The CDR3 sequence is CASSQGHEQYF. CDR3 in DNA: TGTGCCAGCAGTCAAGGCCACGAGCAGTACTTC.

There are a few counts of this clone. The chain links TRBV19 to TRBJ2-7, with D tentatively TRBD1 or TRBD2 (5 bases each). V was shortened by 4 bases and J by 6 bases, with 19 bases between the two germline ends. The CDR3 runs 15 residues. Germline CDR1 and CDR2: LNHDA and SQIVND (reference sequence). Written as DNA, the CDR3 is TGTGCCAGTAGTAACCCCTCCGGGACCGTCGGCGAGCAGTACTTC. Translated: CASSNPSGTVGEQYF.

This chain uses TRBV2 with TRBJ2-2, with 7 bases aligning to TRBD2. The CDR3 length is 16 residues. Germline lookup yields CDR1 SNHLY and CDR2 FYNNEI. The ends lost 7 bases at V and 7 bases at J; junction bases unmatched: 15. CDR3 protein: CASKRSRGSSVGELFF. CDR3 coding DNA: TGTGCCAGCAAAAGAAGTCGCGGGAGCTCGGTCGGGGAGCTGTTTTTT.

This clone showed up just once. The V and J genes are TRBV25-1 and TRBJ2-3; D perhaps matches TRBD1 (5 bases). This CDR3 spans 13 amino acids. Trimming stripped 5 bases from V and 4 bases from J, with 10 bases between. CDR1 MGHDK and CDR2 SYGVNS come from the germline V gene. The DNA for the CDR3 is TGTGCCAGCAGTTTAGGGGTGGCAGATACGCAGTATTTT. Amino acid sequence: CASSLGVADTQYF.